The 13 T cell receptor beta chains below all came from one sample that was sequenced in a study of PD-L1 blockade in urothelial cancer. As to time point: pretreatment peripheral blood. Repertoires were generated with immunoSEQ multiplex PCR, while TCRdb's copy carries only in-frame clones and drops some. Here the sample spans approximately 70,000 clones, roughly 84% being singletons. The sample here was PBMCs, taken around atezolizumab (anti-PD-L1) treatment. These receptor sequences come from a woman in her seventies with urothelial cancer.

This chain connects TRBV19 to TRBJ1-5; maybe TRBD1 (6 bases). In germline, CDR1 is LNHDA, CDR2 SQIVND (reference sequence). Trimming removed 3 bases at V and 0 bases at J, with 12 bases between. CDR3 length: 16 residues. The CDR3 DNA sequence: TGTGCCAGTAGTATTATGGGGGCATATAGCAATCAGCCCCAGCATTTT. Translating gives CASSIMGAYSNQPQHF.

CDR3 DNA: TGTGCCATCAGTCCCGGGACACATACCTACGAGCAGTACTTC. This gives the protein CAISPGTHTYEQYF. This chain joins TRBV10-3 and TRBJ2-7; the D gene is possibly TRBD1 (6 bases). The CDR3 runs to 14 residues. V was cut by 5 bases and J by 2 bases, with 13 bases left in between. From germline, CDR1 is ENHRY and CDR2 SYGVKD.

This chain links TRBV7-8 with TRBJ2-2; no clear D. Per germline, CDR1 SGHVS and CDR2 FQNEAQ. CDR3 length equals 13 residues. Between the trimmed V and J ends, which lost 0 bases and 5 bases, there was a span of 4 bases. CDR3 in DNA: TGTGCCAGCAGCTTAGCAGAGACCGGGGAGCTGTTTTTT. Its translation is CASSLAETGELFF.

In DNA, the CDR3 is TGTGCCAGCAGCGTAGCTTCCAGGGTTGGCTACACCTTC. The encoded protein is CASSVASRVGYTF. The chain carries TRBV9 and TRBJ1-2, with a possible D match to TRBD1 (5 bases). Germline V gene data show CDR1 as SGDLS and CDR2 as YYNGEE. V was cut by 0 bases and J by 7 bases, with 10 bases left in between. CDR3 length: 13 residues.

This chain joins TRBV5-1 and TRBJ2-3; 12 bases line up with TRBD2. Trimming cost V 3 bases and J 2 bases; bases outside gene matches: 4. CDR1 is SGHRS and CDR2 is YFSETQ in the germline V gene. The CDR3 spans 16 residues. The CDR3 reads CASSYLAGGPTDTQYF. CDR3 sequence (DNA): TGCGCCAGCAGCTACCTAGCGGGAGGGCCCACAGATACGCAGTATTTT. The full variable domain, completed using reference TRBV5-1 and TRBJ2-3, is KAGVTQTPRYLIKTRGQQVTLSCSPISGHRSVSWYQQTPGQGLQFLFEYFSETQRNKGNFPGRFSGRQFSNSRSEMNVSTLELGDSALYLCASSYLAGGPTDTQYFGPGTRLTVL.

The chain uses TRBV5-1 and TRBJ1-2; 8 nucleotides agree with TRBD1. The CDR3 is 15 residues long. Losses at the gene ends were 5 bases for V and 3 bases for J; bases not matched to a gene: 9. The germline V gene has CDR1 SGHRS and CDR2 YFSETQ. The CDR3: CASRAGQVLDYGYTF. CDR3 DNA: TGCGCCAGCAGGGCGGGACAGGTTCTTGACTATGGCTACACCTTC.

The V and J genes are TRBV9 and TRBJ1-6; 7 bases are shared with TRBD1. V lost 1 base to trimming and J lost 5 bases; unmatched junction nucleotides: 0. Germline CDR1 reads SGDLS; CDR2 reads YYNGEE. The CDR3 is 14 residues long. The CDR3 here is CASSVQGDNSPLHF. The DNA for the CDR3 is TGTGCCAGCAGCGTACAGGGGGATAATTCACCCCTCCACTTT.

CDR3 nucleotides: TGTGCCAGTAGTATTTTTCCTGCCAGCGGGCTCTACACCGGGGAGCTGTTTTTT. Protein sequence: CASSIFPASGLYTGELFF. The V gene is TRBV19, the J gene TRBJ2-2; possibly TRBD2 for D (6 bases). The CDR3 length is 18 residues. The germline V and J ends were trimmed by 3 bases and 3 bases, with 20 bases remaining between them. Per germline, CDR1 LNHDA and CDR2 SQIVND (reference sequence).

The CDR3 coding sequence is TGTGCCAGCAGCTTCTCAACTAATGAAAAACTGTTTTTT. This gives the protein CASSFSTNEKLFF. The chain links TRBV5-5 to TRBJ1-4; no clear D gene. V lost 2 bases, J lost 0 bases, and 2 bases lay in between. CDR3 size: 13 residues. The germline gives CDR1 SGHKS, CDR2 YYEKEE (reference sequence).

The chain recombines TRBV15 with TRBJ1-5, with a weak D call TRBD1 (6 bases). In germline, CDR1 is LNHNV, CDR2 YYDKDF (reference sequence). V dropped 2 bases and J dropped 0 bases, with 11 bases sitting between them. The CDR3 runs 16 residues. The CDR3 loop is CATSRTPGVSNQPQHF. The CDR3 nucleotides read TGTGCCACCAGCAGAACTCCAGGGGTTAGCAATCAGCCCCAGCATTTT.

The chain is built from TRBV5-1 and TRBJ1-1; no clear D. This CDR3 spans 14 amino acids. V was shortened by 1 base and J by 2 bases, with 9 bases between the two germline ends. In germline, CDR1 is SGHRS, CDR2 YFSETQ. Written as DNA, the CDR3 is TGCGCCAGCAGCTTGTTCGACACCAACACTGAAGCTTTCTTT. This translates into CASSLFDTNTEAFF.

This chain uses TRBV18 with TRBJ2-5; 10 positions match TRBD2. CDR3 length: 17 amino acids. Germline lookup yields CDR1 KGHSH and CDR2 LQKENI. After removal of 0 bases from V and 4 bases from J, the junction contained 8 bases not matched to a gene. The CDR3 DNA reads TGTGCCAGCTCACCACCTAGCGGGAGGAAAGGGGGAGAGACCCAGTACTTC. Translated, it gives CASSPPSGRKGGETQYF. Supplemented by reference TRBV18 and TRBJ2-5, the full variable domain reads NAGVMQNPRHLVRRRGQEARLRCSPMKGHSHVYWYRQLPEEGLKFMVYLQKENIIDESGMPKERFSAEFPKEGPSILRIQQVVRGDSAAYFCASSPPSGRKGGETQYFGPGTRLLVL.

V gene TRBV5-1 combines with J gene TRBJ2-5; D gene uncertain. The CDR3 covers 13 residues. Germline V gene data show CDR1 as SGHRS and CDR2 as YFSETQ. Trimming removed 1 base from V and 5 bases from J, with 9 bases in between. CDR3 sequence: CASSLNIRETQYF. DNA of the CDR3: TGCGCCAGCAGCTTGAACATCAGGGAGACCCAGTACTTC.